The clone carrying this T cell receptor beta chain was detected ten times or more. This sample was included in a study of kidney transplant recipient with SARS-CoV-2 infection. TCRdb reprocessed the reads with MiXCR, giving one entry per CDR3 protein. Seen here are 200,000 to 300,000 distinct CDR3 sequences, around 26% observed once, and the top ten hold under 7.5%. Sequencing used a blood sample, obtained at baseline and between days 110 and 120 from a kidney transplant recipient. This receptor was taken from a young adult male patient who had COVID-19 and was a kidney transplant recipient. The graft donor may be the source of some T cells.

CDR3 nucleotides: TGTGCCAGCAGCTGGAGTAGCACCCTTCGAAAGACCTATGGCTACACCTTC. Translated: CASSWSSTLRKTYGYTF. J is TRBJ1-2 and V is TRBV3-1, with D hard to call. The CDR3 covers 17 residues. From germline, CDR1 is LGHDT and CDR2 YNNKEL (reference sequence). The germline V and J ends were trimmed by 5 bases and 4 bases, with 23 bases remaining between them.